Listed below are T cell receptor beta chains from one sample, sequenced in a study of OX40 agonist ivuxolimab in advanced cancers. The protocol was immunoSEQ multiplex PCR, while the TCRdb copy is restricted to in-frame clones and leaves out a portion. Of roughly 86,000 clones listed, 90% are singletons. The source material was CD4+ or CD8+ T cells sorted from blood, sampled in a trial of the OX40 agonist ivuxolimab. Receptor source: an adult with an advanced solid tumor such as melanoma, head and neck, liver or kidney cancer. Both conserved end residues are part of each CDR3. The D gene is left open where the match is weak. Expanded clones are given a class, and other clones once, few, many or no size at all.

j_call	v_call	clone_size	d_call	cdr3_aa	cdr3_nt
TRBJ2-7	TRBV5-5	-	-	CASTPQQTGYEQYF	TGTGCCAGCACCCCTCAACAGACAGGCTACGAGCAGTACTTC
TRBJ2-3	TRBV15	once	-	CATSSDTGTPSTDTQYF	TGTGCCACCAGCAGTGACACTGGGACCCCTAGCACAGATACGCAGTATTTT
TRBJ1-5	TRBV27	-	-	CASSPTPTAQPQHF	TGTGCCAGCAGTCCCACCCCGACAGCCCAGCCCCAGCATTTT
TRBJ2-7	TRBV4-2	-	TRBD2	CASSQDSASGVTAYEQYF	TGTGCCAGCAGCCAAGATAGTGCTAGCGGGGTAACCGCCTACGAGCAGTACTTC
TRBJ2-1	TRBV6-5	-	-	CASSYSVFQEYNEQFF	TGTGCCAGCAGTTACTCTGTGTTTCAGGAGTACAATGAGCAGTTCTTC
TRBJ2-7	TRBV18	-	-	CASSPRDLSGTYEQYF	TGTGCCAGCTCACCACGGGACTTGTCAGGGACCTACGAGCAGTACTTC
TRBJ1-1	TRBV6-1	once	-	CASREGLYEAFF	TGTGCCAGCAGAGAGGGCCTATATGAAGCTTTCTTT
TRBJ2-7	TRBV6-1	-	TRBD2	CASSEAPWTSGRSYEQYF	TGTGCCAGCAGTGAAGCTCCCTGGACTAGCGGGAGATCCTACGAGCAGTACTTC
TRBJ1-1	TRBV2	-	TRBD1	CASCWTGGLTEAFF	TGTGCCAGCTGCTGGACAGGAGGGCTGACTGAAGCTTTCTTT
TRBJ2-7	TRBV2	-	-	CASSVRQGYYEQYF	TGTGCCAGCAGTGTACGGCAGGGGTACTACGAGCAGTACTTC
TRBJ1-2	TRBV19	-	TRBD1	CASSITGTGANYGYTF	TGTGCCAGTAGTATAACCGGGACAGGGGCTAACTATGGCTACACCTTC
TRBJ1-2	TRBV7-9	once	TRBD1	CASSLGGTGGAGYTF	TGTGCCAGCAGCTTAGGCGGGACAGGGGGCGCGGGCTACACCTTC
TRBJ1-5	TRBV4-1	-	-	CASSQDGQYSNQPQHF	TGCGCCAGCAGCCAAGATGGGCAGTATAGCAATCAGCCCCAGCATTTT
TRBJ1-5	TRBV6-1	-	TRBD1	CASGARGLGQPQHF	TGTGCCAGTGGGGCCAGGGGGCTAGGTCAGCCCCAGCATTTT
TRBJ2-3	TRBV4-1	once	-	CASSQVSGAEDTQYF	TGCGCCAGCAGCCAAGTATCGGGGGCGGAAGATACGCAGTATTTT
TRBJ1-1	TRBV18	once	TRBD1	CASSSNRGMETEAFF	TGTGCCAGCTCATCCAACAGGGGAATGGAAACTGAAGCTTTCTTT
TRBJ2-1	TRBV19	-	TRBD2	CASSVGWTSPQFF	TGTGCCAGTAGTGTGGGATGGACTAGCCCTCAGTTCTTC
TRBJ1-2	TRBV5-1	few	-	CASSLAGGGARGYTF	TGCGCCAGCAGCTTGGCAGGTGGGGGGGCGCGAGGCTACACCTTC
TRBJ2-1	TRBV6-5	once	TRBD1	CASSREGQGYNEQFF	TGTGCCAGCAGCCGCGAGGGACAGGGGTACAATGAGCAGTTCTTC
TRBJ1-3	TRBV28	once	-	CASSDPGHRNTIYF	TGTGCCAGCAGTGATCCGGGACACCGAAACACCATATATTTT
TRBJ2-1	TRBV19	-	-	CASSIIGEQFF	TGTGCCAGTAGTATAATAGGTGAGCAGTTCTTC
TRBJ2-7	TRBV2	-	-	CASRGYEQYF	TGTGCCAGCAGGGGATACGAGCAGTACTTC
TRBJ2-7	TRBV28	-	-	CASSTGRIAYEQYF	TGTGCCAGCAGTACGGGGAGAATAGCCTACGAGCAGTACTTC
TRBJ2-7	TRBV4-1	-	-	CASSQELRGGTYEQYF	TGCGCCAGCAGCCAAGAGCTAAGGGGTGGCACCTACGAGCAGTACTTC
TRBJ2-5	TRBV28	-	-	CASSWASYETQYF	TGTGCCAGCAGTTGGGCTAGCTATGAGACCCAGTACTTC
TRBJ2-7	TRBV5-1	-	-	CASSLTLELRYEQYF	TGCGCCAGCAGCTTGACCTTGGAGCTTAGGTACGAGCAGTACTTC
TRBJ2-7	TRBV7-6	-	TRBD2	CASSLYGRRGDEQYF	TGTGCCAGCAGCTTATACGGCCGCCGGGGGGACGAGCAGTACTTC
TRBJ2-7	TRBV6-5	-	TRBD2	CASSARTSFCEQYF	TGTGCCAGCAGTGCTAGGACTAGCTTTTGCGAGCAGTACTTC
TRBJ1-2	TRBV5-1	-	-	CASSLEAGRGYTF	TGCGCCAGCAGCTTGGAGGCAGGGAGAGGCTACACCTTC
TRBJ2-7	TRBV2	-	-	CASDPISGGEQYF	TGTGCCAGCGACCCCATCTCAGGCGGCGAGCAGTACTTC
TRBJ2-7	TRBV7-9	-	TRBD2	CASSLVLAGSHEQYF	TGTGCCAGCAGCTTAGTACTAGCGGGATCCCACGAGCAGTACTTC
TRBJ1-4	TRBV19	-	-	CASSRLGRNEKLFF	TGTGCCAGTAGTAGACTCGGGCGAAATGAAAAACTGTTTTTT
TRBJ1-1	TRBV18	-	-	CASSPTQVTEAFF	TGTGCCAGCTCACCGACACAGGTGACTGAAGCTTTCTTT
TRBJ2-1	TRBV5-1	-	TRBD2	CASSLYSGGPGDEQFF	TGCGCCAGCAGCTTGTACTCGGGAGGGCCAGGGGATGAGCAGTTCTTC
TRBJ2-7	TRBV4-1	-	-	CASSPHDSNSYEQYF	TGCGCCAGCAGCCCGCATGACAGTAACTCCTACGAGCAGTACTTC
TRBJ2-7	TRBV6-5	-	-	CAISDETNYEQYF	TGTGCCATCAGTGATGAGACAAATTACGAGCAGTACTTC
TRBJ2-1	TRBV7-9	-	TRBD2	CASSLSAGGPYNEQFF	TGTGCCAGCAGCTTATCAGCGGGAGGACCCTACAATGAGCAGTTCTTC
TRBJ2-1	TRBV11-3	-	-	CASSLGGYNEQFF	TGTGCCAGCAGCTTAGGCGGCTACAATGAGCAGTTCTTC
TRBJ1-3	TRBV29-1	-	-	CSAPGGSGNTIYF	TGCAGCGCCCCAGGAGGCTCTGGAAACACCATATATTTT